Sequencing of this TCR beta chain was carried out in a study of blood T cell repertoires in COVID-19. Looking at the study overall: From the United States, Italy and Spain came samples of acute and convalescent COVID-19. T cells, B-cell-depleted T cells, or PBMCs provided the cDNA or gDNA that served as material.

Authors' processing steps: By means of reference gene primer amplification, nucleated cell counts were estimated. This table comes from immunoSEQ multiplex PCR, and its TCRdb copy is limited to in-frame clones, with some not included. Clonal size and the V and J genes are those of that table, whereas D and trimming came from the DNA. The sample has 110,000 to 150,000 clones; around 79% are singletons. Enrollment of patients from Seattle took place during active infection, with longitudinal follow-up. J gave up 5 bases and V 7 bases, and 7 bases lay outside the gene matches. The germline gives CDR1 MGHDK, CDR2 SYGVNS. The CDR3 runs 13 residues. This clone was observed a few times.

This clonotype was sampled from a woman aged 70-85 years with COVID-19, enrolled during active disease. Sequenced input: peripheral blood. The chain carries TRBV25-1 and TRBJ2-7; 8 bases map to TRBD1. CDR3 loop: CASMWTGIDEQYF. Written as DNA, the CDR3 is TGTGCCAGCATGTGGACAGGGATTGACGAGCAGTACTTC.